Described below is a single T cell receptor (beta chain) sequence and its context. This entry is derived from a study of blood T cell repertoires in COVID-19. Germline loops: CDR1 SGHTA, CDR2 FQGNSA. The ends were cut back, 4 bases at V and 8 bases at J, with 11 bases in the middle. CDR3 length: 12 residues. Libraries were prepared by immunoSEQ multiplex PCR; TCRdb keeps only in-frame clonotypes and omits some of them. Here the sample spans under 300,000 clones, approximately 84% being singletons. The sample taken for sequencing was peripheral blood. This receptor was obtained from a human donor with COVID-19, enrolled during active disease. The donor label of this sample is uncertain. J is TRBJ1-1 and V is TRBV7-2, with a tentative D call TRBD1 (5 bases). The CDR3: CASSSFGAEAFF. In DNA, the CDR3 is TGTGCCAGCAGCTCGTTTGGGGCGGAAGCTTTCTTT.